This TCR beta chain was documented in a study of blood T cell repertoires in COVID-19. Produced via immunoSEQ multiplex PCR; TCRdb's table is partial and in-frame only. The data contain about 290,000 clones, approximately 89% of them seen just once; the ten biggest clones take up around 10%. The sample consisted of peripheral blood. This TCR was recovered from a woman younger than 45 with COVID-19, enrolled during active disease.

The CDR3 coding sequence is TGCGCCAGCAGTACTCGGACAGGGGGCCTTGGCTACACCTTC. Translated, it gives CASSTRTGGLGYTF. V usage is TRBV10-2 and J usage is TRBJ1-2; 11 bases match TRBD1. This CDR3 is built from 14 residues. V dropped 5 bases and J dropped 7; count of bases not matched to a gene: 6. Germline CDR1 and CDR2: WSHSY and SAAADI.